A single sample gave rise to the 18 T cell receptor beta chains below, sequenced in a study of control samples from healthy donors and cancer patients. Data came from immunoSEQ multiplex PCR; TCRdb stores just in-frame clones and leaves some out. The sample shows tens of thousands of clones, 65% to 90% of them seen only once. Material: blood. The receptors were gathered from a man in his forties in good health.

This rearrangement joins TRBV7-3 to TRBJ2-5; D is ambiguous. Between the trimmed V and J ends, which lost 2 bases and 5 bases, there was a span of 18 bases. CDR3 length: 16 residues. Germline CDR1 SGHTA, CDR2 FQGTGA. The CDR3 sequence is CASSLGTTQGQETQYF. CDR3 DNA sequence: TGTGCCAGCAGCTTAGGAACTACCCAAGGGCAGGAGACCCAGTACTTC. Full variable domain (outside the CDR3, taken from reference TRBV7-3 and TRBJ2-5): GAGVSQTPSNKVTEKGKYVELRCDPISGHTALYWYRQSLGQGPEFLIYFQGTGAADDSGLPNDRFFAVRPEGSVSTLKIQRTERGDSAVYLCASSLGTTQGQETQYFGPGTRLLVL.

The chain couples TRBV7-2 to TRBJ1-2; D remains ambiguous. Germline V gene sequence: CDR1 SGHTA, CDR2 FQGNSA. Trimming removed 1 base at V and 7 bases at J, with 1 base between. There are 10 residues in the CDR3. The CDR3 loop is CASSLVGYTF. The DNA of the CDR3 is TGTGCCAGCAGCTTAGTTGGCTACACCTTC.

With respect to this clone: Compared with germline, one end of the junction differs, possibly owing to a read error. The V gene is TRBV11-1, the J gene TRBJ1-2; D may be TRBD1 (6 bases). The CDR3 length is 11 residues. The germline V gene encodes CDR1 SGHAT and CDR2 FQDESV (reference sequence). The chain's CDR3 is CASSLLDRQGF. The DNA for the CDR3 is TGTGCCAGCAGCTTGCTCGACAGGCAAGGCTTC.

The genes are TRBV11-3 and TRBJ1-6; D gene uncertain. Germline lookup yields CDR1 SGHNT and CDR2 YENEEA. There are 15 residues in the CDR3. Trimming took 1 base from V and 10 from J, leaving 14 bases between them. The CDR3 protein is CASSLVGGVGSPLHF. CDR3 nucleotide sequence: TGTGCCAGCAGCTTAGTCGGCGGGGTAGGGTCACCCCTCCACTTT. The full variable domain, in which reference TRBV11-3 and TRBJ1-6 provide the parts outside the CDR3, is EAGVVQSPRYKIIEKKQPVAFWCNPISGHNTLYWYLQNLGQGPELLIRYENEEAVDDSQLPKDRFSAERLKGVDSTLKIQPAELGDSAVYLCASSLVGGVGSPLHFGNGTRLTVT.

About this clone: A read error may be the cause here, since a much bigger clone is one base away. V gene TRBV7-9 combines with J gene TRBJ1-5; D gene uncertain. The V end was cut by 2 bases, the J end by 4 bases, with 12 bases between. CDR1 is SEHNR, CDR2 FQNEAQ, per germline (reference sequence). CDR3 length: 15 residues. The CDR3 spells CASSLSDNGNQPQHF. CDR3 nucleotides: TGTGCCAGCAGCTTATCAGATAATGGAAATCAGCCCCAGCATTTT.

CDR3 sequence: CASSQVSKVGETGELFF. DNA for the CDR3: TGTGCCAGCAGCCAAGTTTCTAAGGTGGGGGAAACCGGGGAGCTGTTTTTT. This sequence joins TRBV4-2 and TRBJ2-2; D might be TRBD1 or TRBD2, each matching 5 bases. The CDR3 is 17 amino acids. Germline lookup yields CDR1 LGHNA and CDR2 YNFKEQ. V lost 1 base to trimming and J lost 5 bases, with 17 bases between them.

This rearrangement joins TRBV24-1 to TRBJ2-1; a weak D match, TRBD2 (6 bases). CDR3 length equals 20 residues. The V gene's germline CDR1 is KGHDR and CDR2 SFDVKD. Trimming took 4 bases from V and 6 from J, leaving 30 bases between them. In DNA, the CDR3 is TGTGCCACCAGTGACCGTATCGATCCGACTAGTCTGCGTAGCCTCAATGAGCAGTTCTTC. This translates into CATSDRIDPTSLRSLNEQFF.

V is TRBV7-2 and J is TRBJ1-2; a possible D gene is TRBD1 (6 bases). The V gene lost 6 bases and the J gene lost 4 bases, with 15 bases spanning the gap. In germline, CDR1 is SGHTA, CDR2 FQGNSA. The CDR3 consists of 14 residues. The CDR3 bases are TGTGCCAGCAGACGGAGAACAGGGAGCTATGGCTACACCTTC. Amino acid sequence: CASRRRTGSYGYTF.

This chain's CDR3 is CATSKTSGRGNTQYF. The CDR3 nucleotides read TGTGCCACCAGCAAGACTAGCGGGAGGGGAAATACGCAGTATTTT. The chain is built from TRBV15 and TRBJ2-3, with TRBD2 matching 14 bases. CDR3 length: 15 residues. The germline gives CDR1 LNHNV, CDR2 YYDKDF (reference sequence). V lost 4 bases, J lost 7 bases, and 4 bases stayed unmatched.

The CDR3 protein is CASSLTGVGTEAFF. The CDR3 DNA follows: TGTGCCAGCAGCTTGACAGGGGTTGGCACTGAAGCTTTCTTT. The chain links TRBV7-9 to TRBJ1-1; 8 bases are shared with TRBD1. Trimming at V came to 3 bases and at J to 4 bases, leaving 4 bases not matched to a gene. Germline V gene sequence: CDR1 SEHNR, CDR2 FQNEAQ (reference sequence). The CDR3 runs to 14 residues.

The chain has TRBV30 and TRBJ1-2; 9 bases line up with TRBD1. The V and J ends lost 8 bases and 5 bases, in that order; junction bases with no gene match: 6. The CDR3 length is 12 residues. Germline CDR1 is GTSNPN and CDR2 is SVGIG (reference sequence). In DNA, the CDR3 is TGTGCCGCAGACGGGACAGGGTATGGCTACACCTTC. Translated: CAADGTGYGYTF.

This chain uses TRBV24-1 with TRBJ2-4, with D possibly matching TRBD1 (6 bases). Germline V gives CDR1 KGHDR, CDR2 SFDVKD. This CDR3 region has 15 residues. Trimming took 10 bases from V and 1 from J, leaving 16 bases between them. The CDR3 is CATCQGKKAKNIQYF. CDR3 nucleotides: TGTGCCACGTGTCAGGGGAAGAAGGCCAAAAACATTCAGTACTTC.

The chain couples TRBV10-3 to TRBJ1-2; the match to TRBD1 covers 9 bases. Trimming at V came to 2 bases and at J to 6 bases, leaving 7 bases not matched to a gene. The CDR3 has 15 residues. The germline CDR1 and CDR2 sequences are ENHRY and SYGVKD. Here the CDR3 DNA reads TGTGCCATCAGTGAGACTCCGGGACAGGGAAATGGCTACACCTTC. This gives the protein CAISETPGQGNGYTF.

This clone turned up a few times. The V and J genes are TRBV6-2 or TRBV6-3 and TRBJ1-5; D gene ambiguous. Germline-derived CDR1 and CDR2 are MNHEY and SVGEGT. Trimming pared 2 bases from V and 0 bases from J, leaving 8 bases between. The CDR3 extends over 15 amino acids. DNA of the CDR3: TGTGCCAGCAGTTACAAGGACTATAGCAATCAGCCCCAGCATTTT. The encoded protein is CASSYKDYSNQPQHF.

This rearrangement joins TRBV3-1 (or the pseudogene TRBV3-2) to TRBJ2-6; 8 nucleotides agree with TRBD1. The CDR3 extends over 17 amino acids. Germline CDR1 reads LGHDT; CDR2 reads YNNKEL (reference sequence). V was pared by 3 bases and J by 4 bases, with 8 bases of the junction left unmatched. The CDR3 is CASSQQQGVAGANVLTF. The CDR3, as DNA: TGTGCCAGCAGCCAGCAACAGGGGGTCGCCGGGGCCAACGTCCTGACTTTC.

Only a few counts were recorded for this clone. The chain has TRBV6-1 and TRBJ1-3; D is possibly TRBD1 (5 bases). Per the germline V gene, CDR1 is MNHNS and CDR2 is SASEGT. This CDR3 is built from 15 residues. V was shortened by 1 base and J by 4 bases, with 11 bases between the two germline ends. The CDR3 loop reads CASSEGRGIGNTIYF. CDR3 in DNA: TGTGCCAGCAGTGAAGGGCGGGGGATCGGAAACACCATATATTTT.

This clone was picked up one time. J is TRBJ1-2 and V is TRBV6-2 or TRBV6-3; weak D call: TRBD1 (5 bases). The CDR3 length is 14 residues. CDR1 MNHEY and CDR2 SVGEGT come from the germline V gene. The V end lost 2 bases, the J end lost 4 bases, and 11 bases lay between the germline ends. The CDR3 protein is CASSYADSSYGYTF. DNA of the CDR3: TGTGCCAGCAGTTACGCTGACAGCAGCTATGGCTACACCTTC.

J is TRBJ1-2 and V is TRBV29-1; possible D gene TRBD1, 6 bases. The CDR3 loop spans 10 amino acids. V was cut by 7 bases and J by 12 bases, with 15 bases left in between. Germline V gene sequence: CDR1 SQVTM, CDR2 ANQGSEA. CDR3 loop: CSARTAFNTF. The CDR3 DNA is TGCAGCGCCAGGACAGCTTTTAACACCTTC.